This TCR beta chain was captured by sequencing in a study of sequential checkpoint blockade in melanoma. In the study overall: Arm A got nivolumab then ipilimumab; arm B the reverse, 1:1.

Treatment here: randomized to nivolumab then ipilimumab (arm A) or the reverse (arm B). CDR3 length: 15 residues. Germline loops: CDR1 MNHEY, CDR2 SVGAGI. Trimming cost V 6 bases and J 5 bases; bases outside gene matches: 8. The data were produced by immunoSEQ multiplex PCR, yet TCRdb's version contains in-frame clones alone and is incomplete. Of about 20,000 clones in the sample, over 60% were seen once. The TCR originated in a human donor with melanoma. The chain recombines TRBV6-5 with TRBJ1-5; 9 nucleotides agree with TRBD1. The specimen comprised CD8+ T cells sorted from blood (inferred from file names), sampled from a patient given nivolumab and ipilimumab in sequence. The DNA for the CDR3 is TGTGCCAGCAGCCTGGGACAGGGCTCGGATCAGCCCCAGCATTTT. Translated: CASSLGQGSDQPQHF.